This T cell receptor beta chain was recorded in a study of T cell responses to AZD1222 COVID-19 vaccine. Points from the study as a whole: Unmutated variant regions reportedly attract nearly half of all spike-specific TCRs. Just a handful of people given AZD1222 tested seropositive at baseline. Two AZD1222 doses significantly raised spike-specific TCR breadth and depth over controls.

Details on this clone: Its antigen is currently unknown.

Sequencing was performed with immunoSEQ multiplex PCR; in TCRdb, only in-frame clones are kept and a portion is missing. The sample contains about 180,000 clones, around 90% of which appear only once. The sequencing here drew on peripheral blood, taken 28 days after the second AZD1222 dose. The clonotype comes from an adult who received the AZD1222 COVID-19 vaccine.

CDR3 sequence (DNA): TGCGCCAGCAGCTTGTTTAGAGCGGAGTCCTACGAGCAGTACTTC. Its translation: CASSLFRAESYEQYF. This rearrangement joins TRBV5-1 to TRBJ2-7; TRBD2 is a possible D gene (5 bases). Germline CDR1 and CDR2: SGHRS and YFSETQ. The CDR3 runs 15 residues. V was trimmed by 1 base and J by 1 base, leaving 12 bases between them.